A single sample gave rise to the 24 T cell receptor beta chains below, sequenced in a study of control samples from healthy donors and cancer patients. Produced via immunoSEQ multiplex PCR; TCRdb's table is partial and in-frame only. The sample yields about 190,000 clones, 91% seen once. Sequenced input: blood. The source of these receptors is a man aged 25 to 40 in good health.

This chain links TRBV7-3 with TRBJ2-7, with 11 nucleotides matching TRBD2. CDR1 SGHTA and CDR2 FQGTGA come from the germline V gene. This CDR3 region has 17 residues. V lost 5 bases and J lost 5; bases outside the gene matches: 14. As DNA, the CDR3 is TGTGCCAGCAGCCCACAACGGATAGCGGGGGGGCACGACGAGCAGTACTTC. Translating it yields CASSPQRIAGGHDEQYF.

This chain links TRBV6-5 with TRBJ1-1; a weak D match, TRBD1 (6 bases). V lost 6 bases and J 4 bases, leaving 18 bases between the germline ends. CDR1 and CDR2 (germline): MNHEY, SVGAGI. The CDR3 has 15 residues. In nucleotides, the CDR3 is TGTGCCAGCAGACTTGAACCAGGGGCGGGCACTGAAGCTTTCTTT. Its translation: CASRLEPGAGTEAFF.

This chain uses TRBV2 with TRBJ1-6; D gene ambiguous. Germline V CDR1 and CDR2: SNHLY, FYNNEI. The CDR3 has 15 residues. Trimming removed 3 bases from V and 7 bases from J, with 13 bases in between. The CDR3 is CASSERERVNSPLHF. CDR3 bases: TGTGCCAGCAGTGAGCGGGAAAGGGTCAATTCACCCCTCCACTTT.

The chain has TRBV3-1 (or the pseudogene TRBV3-2) and TRBJ1-2, with TRBD1 identical over 8 bases. In germline, CDR1 is LGHDT, CDR2 YNNKEL (reference sequence). This CDR3 spans 14 amino acids. Trimming removed 2 bases from V and 7 bases from J; junction bases left unmatched: 6. The CDR3 region has the DNA TGTGCCAGCAGCCAAACGGGACAGGTCTCTGGCTACACCTTC. As protein: CASSQTGQVSGYTF.

The V call is TRBV29-1, the J call TRBJ2-7, with TRBD1 identical over 8 bases. CDR1 and CDR2 (germline): SQVTM, ANQGSEA. This CDR3 has 16 amino acids. For the CDR3, the DNA is TGCGGCAATGGGGTCCGGGACAGGAACCTATCCTACGAGCAGTACTTC. Amino acid sequence: CGNGVRDRNLSYEQYF.

J is TRBJ1-2 and V is TRBV5-4, with D maybe TRBD1 (5 bases). The CDR3 is 15 amino acids. Germline CDR1 SGHNT, CDR2 YYREEE (reference sequence). V lost 0 bases and J 0 bases, leaving 9 bases between the germline ends. The CDR3 here is CASSLAAGTNYGYTF. The CDR3 region has the DNA TGTGCCAGCAGCTTGGCGGCAGGGACTAACTATGGCTACACCTTC.

The chain recombines TRBV14 with TRBJ1-1; D gene unclear. Germline values: CDR1 SGHDN, CDR2 FVKESK. The CDR3 is 14 amino acids. V was trimmed by 3 bases and J by 8 bases, leaving 16 bases between them. CDR3 loop: CASSQEPWPAEAFF. The CDR3 bases are TGTGCCAGCAGCCAGGAGCCTTGGCCAGCCGAAGCTTTCTTT.

The chain carries TRBV29-1 and TRBJ1-1; 8 nucleotides align to TRBD1. The CDR3 has 12 amino acids. The J segment lost 1 base and the V segment lost 7 bases, leaving 2 bases of the junction unmatched. Germline V gene data show CDR1 as SQVTM and CDR2 as ANQGSEA. CDR3 bases: TGCAGCGGTGACAGGGGGAACACTGAAGCTTTCTTT. Translated: CSGDRGNTEAFF.

This clone was found once. The chain recombines TRBV19 with TRBJ1-2; TRBD1 agrees at 8 bases. The CDR3 runs to 15 residues. The ends lost 5 bases at V and 5 bases at J; junction bases unmatched: 10. Germline values: CDR1 LNHDA, CDR2 SQIVND (reference sequence). The CDR3 here is CASSSKGQAVYGYTF. CDR3 bases: TGTGCCAGTAGTTCAAAGGGACAGGCCGTATATGGCTACACCTTC.

This chain joins TRBV9 and TRBJ2-7, with 7 nucleotides matching TRBD2. J was trimmed by 2 bases and V by 4 bases; bases with no gene match: 15. CDR1 SGDLS and CDR2 YYNGEE come from the germline V gene. The CDR3 is 17 residues long. CDR3 residues: CASSPWASGPEAYEQYF. The CDR3 region has the DNA TGTGCCAGCAGCCCCTGGGCTAGCGGCCCGGAGGCCTACGAGCAGTACTTC. The whole variable domain, filled in from reference TRBV9 and TRBJ2-7, reads DSGVTQTPKHLITATGQRVTLRCSPRSGDLSVYWYQQSLDQGLQFLIQYYNGEERAKGNILERFSAQQFPDLHSELNLSSLELGDSALYFCASSPWASGPEAYEQYFGPGTRLTVT.

About this clone: The same CDR3 also results from other DNA sequences found in this sample. V usage is TRBV9 and J usage is TRBJ1-1, with D uncertain. CDR1 and CDR2 (germline): SGDLS, YYNGEE. Trimming cost V 0 bases and J 2 bases, with 5 bases left between them. This CDR3 comprises 13 residues. CDR3 DNA: TGTGCCAGCAGCGTAGATGGAAACACTGAAGCTTTCTTT. This gives the protein CASSVDGNTEAFF.

This clone was observed once. The genes are TRBV28 and TRBJ1-5; D remains unclear. CDR3 length equals 15 residues. Trimming cost V 2 bases and J 4 bases, with 12 bases left between them. Germline CDR1 reads MDHEN; CDR2 reads SYDVKM. The CDR3 loop reads CASSLQGGGNQPQHF. In DNA form, the CDR3 reads TGTGCCAGCAGTTTACAAGGCGGTGGGAATCAGCCCCAGCATTTT.

This clone was counted once. V and J are TRBV15 and TRBJ2-3, with D hard to call. The CDR3 is made up of 16 amino acids. The ends were cut back, 1 base at V and 2 bases at J, with 13 bases in the middle. Per germline, CDR1 LNHNV and CDR2 YYDKDF (reference sequence). The CDR3 spells CATSRGARPYTDTQYF. The CDR3 region has the DNA TGTGCCACCAGCAGAGGTGCCAGACCATACACAGATACGCAGTATTTT.

This rearrangement joins TRBV2 to TRBJ2-1; TRBD2 is a possible D gene (5 bases). V was cut by 7 bases and J by 2 bases, with 18 bases left in between. Germline CDR1 SNHLY, CDR2 FYNNEI. CDR3 size: 16 residues. CDR3 bases: TGTGCCAGCACCCAGGAGGCAGTCGCGACCTACAATGAGCAGTTCTTC. Its translation: CASTQEAVATYNEQFF.

The CDR3 region is CASSLARSYEQYF. The CDR3 coding sequence is TGTGCCAGCAGCTTAGCACGGTCCTACGAGCAGTACTTC. The chain joins TRBV7-2 to TRBJ2-7; D is unresolved. Germline assignment: CDR1 SGHTA and CDR2 FQGNSA. There are 13 residues in the CDR3. V was clipped by 0 bases and J by 1 base, with 4 bases between them.

The V gene is TRBV9, the J gene TRBJ1-3; no firm D call. There are 15 residues in the CDR3. Trimming removed 0 bases at V and 8 bases at J, with 15 bases between. CDR1 and CDR2 (germline): SGDLS, YYNGEE. CDR3 DNA sequence: TGTGCCAGCAGCGTAGCTCGGACCCTCGGTGACACCATATATTTT. This gives the protein CASSVARTLGDTIYF.

Of note for this clone: In the same sample, other DNA sequences code for this CDR3. V is TRBV3-1 (or the pseudogene TRBV3-2) and J is TRBJ2-7, with a tentative D call TRBD1 (5 bases). Between the trimmed V and J ends, which lost 3 bases and 2 bases, there was a span of 5 bases. The CDR3 spans 12 residues. Germline CDR1 reads LGHDT; CDR2 reads YNNKEL (reference sequence). The CDR3 protein is CASSQDTYEQYF. The CDR3 region has the DNA TGTGCCAGCAGCCAGGACACCTACGAGCAGTACTTC.

This clone is a singleton in its sample. The rearrangement uses TRBV6-6 and TRBJ2-3; D unresolved. The CDR3 covers 13 residues. Germline CDR1 MNHNY, CDR2 SVGAGI (reference sequence). V lost 4 bases to trimming and J lost 0 bases, with 5 bases between them. The CDR3, as DNA: TGTGCCAGCAGTTTGACTAGCACAGATACGCAGTATTTT. Protein: CASSLTSTDTQYF.

The chain is built from TRBV30 and TRBJ1-6, with D possibly being TRBD1 (5 bases). Germline V gene lookup returns CDR1 GTSNPN and CDR2 SVGIG (reference sequence). Trimming took off 7 bases at V and 4 bases at J, with 14 bases between the two ends. The CDR3 consists of 14 residues. CDR3 loop: CAYRNGGYNSPLHF. Here the CDR3 DNA reads TGTGCCTATCGAAACGGGGGTTATAATTCACCCCTCCACTTT.

The chain employs TRBV13 and TRBJ1-1; no definite D call. Per germline, CDR1 PRHDT and CDR2 FYEKMQ (reference sequence). V dropped 5 bases and J dropped 3 bases, with 16 bases sitting between them. CDR3 length: 15 residues. The CDR3 sequence is CASSPTGVGYTEAFF. DNA of the CDR3: TGTGCCAGCAGCCCTACTGGGGTTGGGTACACTGAAGCTTTCTTT.

In this sample, this clone turned up once. J is TRBJ1-3 and V is TRBV28; weak D call: TRBD1 (6 bases). Looked up from germline, CDR1 is MDHEN and CDR2 is SYDVKM. The CDR3 loop spans 14 amino acids. The V gene lost 5 bases and the J gene lost 0 bases, with 8 bases spanning the gap. CDR3: CASSVDSSGNTIYF. The CDR3 DNA reads as TGTGCCAGCAGTGTGGACAGCTCTGGAAACACCATATATTTT.

The V call is TRBV7-2, the J call TRBJ1-4; no reliable D call. CDR1 SGHTA and CDR2 FQGNSA come from the germline V gene. Trimming pared 5 bases from V and 7 bases from J, leaving 17 bases between. This CDR3 is 15 amino acids long. The CDR3 bases are TGTGCCAGCAGCCCTCACTCACAATACCTTGAAAAACTGTTTTTT. It encodes CASSPHSQYLEKLFF.

The chain has TRBV11-2 and TRBJ2-1; 12 nucleotides line up with TRBD2. The germline CDR1 and CDR2 sequences are SGHAT and FQNNGV. Trimming took 1 base from V and 2 from J; bases not matched to a gene: 6. CDR3 size: 18 residues. CDR3 coding DNA: TGTGCCAGCAGCTTAGTAGGACTAGCGGGGCCAACCTACAATGAGCAGTTCTTC. Amino acids: CASSLVGLAGPTYNEQFF.

The gene calls are TRBV3-1 (or the pseudogene TRBV3-2) and TRBJ2-7; D may be TRBD2 (6 bases). CDR3 length equals 15 residues. Trimming removed 0 bases at V and 6 bases at J, with 15 bases between. In germline, CDR1 is LGHDT, CDR2 YNNKEL (reference sequence). In DNA form, the CDR3 reads TGTGCCAGCAGCCAAGATTGGGGGGACTTCGGCGAGCAGTACTTC. Residues: CASSQDWGDFGEQYF.